What follows are 18 T cell receptor beta chains derived from one specimen sequenced in a study of shared clonotypes between healthy human individuals. Some clones are missing from TCRdb's copy, which holds only in-frame ones; the method was immunoSEQ multiplex PCR. The sample lists under 1,100,000 clones, under 80% occurring once. Sequencing input: memory CD4+ T cells sorted from blood. Indicated subset: CD45RA-negative fraction. These receptors were collected from a man between 18 and 29 years old in good health.

This chain joins TRBV18 and TRBJ1-5; unclear D gene. The CDR3 covers 16 residues. Trimming shortened V by 2 bases and J by 0 bases, and 11 bases separated the two germline ends. CDR1 is KGHSH, CDR2 LQKENI, per germline. The CDR3 DNA reads TGTGCCAGCTCACCAAACAGAAGGGATAGCAATCAGCCCCAGCATTTT. It codes for CASSPNRRDSNQPQHF.

This clone came up once. The gene calls are TRBV14 and TRBJ1-1; D is perhaps TRBD1 (6 bases). This CDR3 is 14 amino acids long. In germline, CDR1 is SGHDN, CDR2 FVKESK. V shed 1 base and J shed 2 bases, with 8 bases lying between them. CDR3 sequence: CASSQVGANTEAFF. For the CDR3, the DNA is TGTGCCAGCAGCCAAGTGGGGGCCAACACTGAAGCTTTCTTT.

CDR3 sequence reads: CASSSRASFPSRIVADTQYF. CDR3 DNA: TGTGCCAGCAGCTCTCGGGCCTCCTTTCCCTCGCGCATCGTTGCGGATACGCAGTATTTT. The chain is built from TRBV7-6 and TRBJ2-3; D is unresolved. The CDR3 loop spans 20 amino acids. The V end lost 4 bases, the J end lost 6 bases, and 32 bases lay between the germline ends. Germline V gene data show CDR1 as SGHVS and CDR2 as FNYEAQ.

The chain is built from TRBV7-2 and TRBJ2-7; 7 nucleotides line up with TRBD1. Trimming at V came to 5 bases and at J to 4 bases, leaving 2 bases not matched to a gene. The CDR3 extends over 12 amino acids. CDR1 and CDR2 (germline): SGHTA, FQGNSA. The CDR3 loop reads CASSPGQYEQYF. CDR3 nucleotide sequence: TGTGCCAGCAGCCCGGGACAGTACGAGCAGTACTTC.

This clone showed up just a few times. This chain links TRBV28 with TRBJ1-5; D perhaps matches TRBD1 (5 bases). The V gene's germline CDR1 is MDHEN and CDR2 SYDVKM. The CDR3 runs 16 residues. The V end was cut by 2 bases, the J end by 0 bases, with 11 bases between. CDR3 residues: CASSLGTGYSNQPQHF. The DNA for the CDR3 is TGTGCCAGCAGTTTAGGGACGGGCTATAGCAATCAGCCCCAGCATTTT.

The rearrangement links TRBV4-1 to TRBJ1-3; TRBD1 aligns across 8 bases. CDR1 MGHRA and CDR2 YSYEKL come from the germline V gene. The CDR3 extends over 17 amino acids. The trim removed 2 bases at V and 4 bases at J, leaving 10 bases unmatched. The CDR3 nucleotides read TGCGCCAGCAGCCAATCTCACACAGGGGGTCTCGGAAACACCATATATTTT. It specifies CASSQSHTGGLGNTIYF.

This clone has just one count. The V call is TRBV27, the J call TRBJ2-1, with 10 bases that match TRBD2. CDR1 and CDR2 (germline): MNHEY, SMNVEV (reference sequence). The CDR3 runs 16 residues. The trim removed 1 base at V and 9 bases at J, leaving 9 bases unmatched. The CDR3 DNA follows: TGTGCCAGCAGTTTATTAATAGCGGGGGGTAACGGTGAGCAGTTCTTC. As protein: CASSLLIAGGNGEQFF.

The chain carries TRBV2 and TRBJ2-1, with D uncertain. The V end was cut by 6 bases, the J end by 8 bases, with 5 bases between. The CDR3 spans 10 residues. In germline, CDR1 is SNHLY, CDR2 FYNNEI. In DNA, the CDR3 is TGTGCCAGCAGATCATATGAGCAGTTCTTC. Its protein is CASRSYEQFF.

V gene TRBV30 combines with J gene TRBJ2-5, with 9 bases lining up with TRBD2. The CDR3 contains 14 residues. Losses at the gene ends were 0 bases for V and 4 bases for J; bases not matched to a gene: 3. The germline gives CDR1 GTSNPN, CDR2 SVGIG (reference sequence). The CDR3 nucleotides read TGTGCCTGGAGTGTTGGAGCGGGGGGAGAGACCCAGTACTTC. Amino acids: CAWSVGAGGETQYF.

This rearrangement joins TRBV9 to TRBJ1-4; D remains ambiguous. In germline, CDR1 is SGDLS, CDR2 YYNGEE. V was pared by 0 bases and J by 5 bases, with 11 bases between. There are 15 residues in the CDR3. CDR3 coding DNA: TGTGCCAGCAGCGTAGGAGGATTCCCAAATGAAAAACTGTTTTTT. Translation gives CASSVGGFPNEKLFF.

This clone turned up a few times. The chain recombines TRBV4-3 with TRBJ2-2; the D gene is possibly TRBD2 (5 bases). Looked up from germline, CDR1 is LGHNA and CDR2 is YSLEER. This CDR3 spans 17 amino acids. V lost 1 base to trimming and J lost 1 base, with 13 bases between them. DNA of the CDR3: TGCGCCAGCAGCCAAGGGACGGCGAGCGGGAACACCGGGGAGCTGTTTTTT. Its protein product is CASSQGTASGNTGELFF.

The chain combines TRBV7-2 with TRBJ2-7, with TRBD2 identical over 8 bases. Germline V lookup: CDR1 SGHTA, CDR2 FQGNSA. V was pared by 5 bases and J by 3 bases, with 6 bases of the junction left unmatched. The CDR3 has 14 amino acids. For the CDR3, the DNA is TGTGCCAGCAGCCCCGGGACTAGGTACTACGAGCAGTACTTC. Translating gives CASSPGTRYYEQYF.

The V call is TRBV18, the J call TRBJ1-1; D is perhaps TRBD1 (6 bases). The V gene's germline CDR1 is KGHSH and CDR2 LQKENI. The CDR3 runs to 21 residues. Trimming removed 4 bases at V and 3 bases at J, with 33 bases between. The CDR3 reads CASSLYNVARGAGGKDTEAFF. The CDR3 nucleotides are TGTGCCAGCTCACTATACAACGTGGCCAGGGGTGCTGGAGGTAAGGACACTGAAGCTTTCTTT. Variable domain in full (rest from reference TRBV18 and TRBJ1-1): NAGVMQNPRHLVRRRGQEARLRCSPMKGHSHVYWYRQLPEEGLKFMVYLQKENIIDESGMPKERFSAEFPKEGPSILRIQQVVRGDSAAYFCASSLYNVARGAGGKDTEAFFGQGTRLTVV.

In its sample, this clone was seen a few times. The chain links TRBV7-9 to TRBJ1-3, with 8 bases fitting TRBD1. Unmatched junction bases numbered 9, after V lost 3 bases and J lost 5 bases. This CDR3 is built from 16 residues. CDR1 and CDR2 (germline): SEHNR, FQNEAQ (reference sequence). The CDR3 reads CASSFTTGQGRNTIYF. The DNA for the CDR3 is TGTGCCAGCAGCTTTACCACCGGACAGGGTAGAAACACCATATATTTT.

The rearrangement uses TRBV6-1 and TRBJ1-1; 9 nucleotides align to TRBD1. The V gene's germline CDR1 is MNHNS and CDR2 SASEGT. The length of the CDR3 is 14 residues. V shed 11 bases, J shed 5 bases, and the junction held 12 bases outside the gene matches. CDR3 DNA sequence: TGTGCCGCAGGCCTTACAGGGGGCATTACTGAAGCTTTCTTT. As protein: CAAGLTGGITEAFF.

The chain uses TRBV28 and TRBJ2-4, with TRBD2 identical over 13 bases. This CDR3 is built from 17 residues. Germline CDR1 and CDR2: MDHEN and SYDVKM. V shed 6 bases and J 3 bases; nucleotides not matched to a gene: 8. CDR3 DNA sequence: TGTGCCAGCAGCCCTACCAGGACTAGCGGGGGCAAAAACATTCAGTACTTC. Protein sequence: CASSPTRTSGGKNIQYF.

V gene TRBV27 combines with J gene TRBJ1-1, with D unresolved. The V gene lost 5 bases and the J gene lost 1 base, with 8 bases spanning the gap. The CDR3 is made up of 13 amino acids. CDR1 and CDR2 from the germline V gene are MNHEY and SMNVEV (reference sequence). CDR3 bases: TGTGCCAGCAGTCAATCCAGGAACACTGAAGCTTTCTTT. Translating it yields CASSQSRNTEAFF.

This chain connects TRBV7-2 to TRBJ2-7; D possibly corresponds to TRBD2 (5 bases). This CDR3 region has 14 residues. V shed 1 base and J shed 6 bases, with 13 bases lying between them. Germline V gene sequence: CDR1 SGHTA, CDR2 FQGNSA. The CDR3 is CASSLGLEGREQYF. Written as DNA, the CDR3 is TGTGCCAGCAGCTTAGGCTTAGAGGGTCGCGAGCAGTACTTC. The full variable domain, with the rest looked up from reference TRBV7-2 and TRBJ2-7, is GAGVSQSPSNKVTEKGKDVELRCDPISGHTALYWYRQSLGQGLEFLIYFQGNSAPDKSGLPSDRFSAERTGGSVSTLTIQRTQQEDSAVYLCASSLGLEGREQYFGPGTRLTVT.